This is a list of T cell receptor beta chains from one sample in a study of tumor-infiltrating lymphocytes in primary liver carcinoma. TCRdb reanalysed the multiplex PCR reads using MiXCR and keeps one entry per CDR3 protein. The sample lists about 97,000 distinct CDR3 sequences, around 66% seen once, with roughly 12% in the top ten. Sequencing was done on a sample of liver tumor tissue from sampling region 2. The receptors originated from a woman in her sixties or seventies with primary liver carcinoma and hepatitis B virus infection. CDR3s include the opening cysteine and the closing phenylalanine or tryptophan. Fields, in order: clone size, V gene, J gene, D gene, CDR3 protein, CDR3 DNA. The D gene is left open where the match is weak. For some rows the clone size is stated as once, few or many, or as a class when expanded; others skip it.

-	TRBV7-6	TRBJ2-6	-	CASSHNSGANVLTF	TGTGCCAGCAGCCATAACTCTGGGGCCAACGTCCTGACTTTC
many	TRBV6-1	TRBJ2-3	TRBD1	CASSEPRWTGAGTDTQYF	TGTGCCAGCAGTGAACCCCGTTGGACAGGGGCGGGCACAGATACGCAGTATTTT
-	TRBV5-5	TRBJ2-6	-	CANSLSESGANVLTF	TGTGCCAACAGCTTGTCGGAATCTGGGGCCAACGTCCTGACTTTC
-	TRBV6-5	TRBJ1-2	-	CASSYSPQGNNGYTF	TGTGCCAGTAGTTACTCGCCCCAGGGTAACAATGGCTACACCTTC
-	TRBV11-2	TRBJ1-5	-	CASGRVGRYQPQHF	TGTGCCAGCGGCCGCGTCGGTCGCTATCAGCCCCAGCATTTC
-	TRBV11-1	TRBJ2-2	TRBD2	CASSSLGLATWEPFF	TGTGCTAGCAGCTCTCTGGGACTAGCGACCTGGGAGCCGTTTTTT
-	TRBV28	TRBJ1-1	-	CTCSYVRPNTNTEAFF	TGTACCTGCAGTTACGTACGCCCTAACACTAACACTGAAGCTTTCTTT
-	TRBV11-2	TRBJ2-1	TRBD1	CASSIGPGQRFYNEQFF	TGTGCCAGCAGCATAGGACCGGGACAGAGATTCTACAATGAACAGTTCTTC
-	TRBV29-1	TRBJ2-5	-	CSVNNPRSGHIETQYF	TGCAGCGTCAATAATCCGAGGAGCGGACATATAGAGACCCAGTACTTC
few	TRBV29-1	TRBJ2-3	TRBD2	CSAMRGNTDTQYF	TGTAGCGCGATGCGGGGGAACACAGATACGCAGTATTTT
once	TRBV29-1	TRBJ2-5	-	CSATLGRETHYF	TGCAGCGCGACCCTCGGGCGAGAGACCCATTACTTC
once	TRBV11-3	TRBJ1-1	-	CACTHGKVTEAFF	TGTGCCTGTACCCATGGCAAGGTTACTGAAGCTTTCTTT
-	TRBV28	TRBJ2-7	-	CARRQSRDEQYF	TGTGCAAGAAGGCAAAGTAGGGACGAGCAGTACTTC
-	TRBV12-3/TRBV12-4	TRBJ2-7	TRBD2	CASRIVGGSNEQYF	TGTGCCAGTAGGATAGTGGGAGGGAGCAACGAGCAGTACTTC
-	TRBV5-4	TRBJ2-1	TRBD2	CVSSPTSGITSEQFF	TGTGTCAGCAGTCCTACTAGCGGGATAACGAGCGAGCAGTTCTTC
-	TRBV29-1	TRBJ1-2	TRBD1	CSAGQGNNYGYTF	TGCAGCGCAGGACAGGGAAATAATTATGGCTACACCTTC
-	TRBV10-3	TRBJ2-2	-	CAISEFGPGKTNTGELFF	TGTGCCATCAGTGAGTTCGGACCAGGGAAGACGAACACCGGGGAGCTGTTTTTT
-	TRBV6-5	TRBJ2-7	-	CASSYSIAGFHEQYF	TGTGCTAGCAGTTACTCGATCGCCGGCTTCCATGAGCAGTACTTC
-	TRBV11-3	TRBJ2-1	TRBD2	CASNLEGNSGSPIYIEQFF	TGTGCCAGCAACTTAGAGGGGAATAGCGGGAGTCCAATCTACATTGAGCAGTTCTTC
-	TRBV28	TRBJ2-1	TRBD2	CASSPGGIGLYNEQFF	TGTGCCAGCAGTCCCGGGGGGATAGGGCTGTACAATGAGCAGTTCTTC
-	TRBV12-3/TRBV12-4	TRBJ2-7	TRBD2	CASSRSGSDDGQYF	TGTGCCAGCAGTCGGAGCGGGAGTGACGACGGGCAGTACTTC
many	TRBV6-6	TRBJ2-3	-	CASISVAITDTQYF	TGTGCCAGCATCTCCGTGGCTATCACAGATACGCAGTATTTT
-	TRBV6-5	TRBJ1-2	-	CTSSYAVTGNYGYTF	TGTACCAGCAGTTACGCGGTTACGGGGAACTATGGTTACACCTTC
many	TRBV10-2	TRBJ2-5	-	CASMGREYQETQYF	TGCGCCAGCATGGGACGGGAGTACCAAGAGACCCAGTACTTC
-	TRBV6-1	TRBJ1-4	-	CASKVGGTGDKLFF	TGTGCCAGCAAGGTTGGGGGCACAGGTGATAAACTGTTTTTT
-	TRBV28	TRBJ2-1	TRBD1	CASNRGQGVVRQFF	TGTGCCAGCAACCGAGGACAGGGGGTGGTTAGGCAGTTCTTC
once	TRBV11-3	TRBJ2-7	-	CANSLVVIPCYEQYF	TGTGCCAACAGCTTAGTCGTGATACCATGCTACGAGCAGTACTTC
once	TRBV29-1	TRBJ2-1	-	CSVEDRIVMGNEHFF	TGCAGTGTTGAAGACAGGATTGTCATGGGGAATGAGCACTTCTTC
-	TRBV5-1	TRBJ1-1	-	CASSLIGVNTEDFF	TGTGCCAGCAGCCTCATCGGGGTGAACACTGAAGACTTCTTT
-	TRBV11-2	TRBJ2-1	TRBD2	CASSWTSGLNEQFF	TGTGCCAGCAGCTGGACTAGCGGGCTGAATGAGCAGTTCTTC
many	TRBV5-6	TRBJ2-2	TRBD1	CASSRQGTGGELFF	TGTGCCAGCAGCCGACAGGGGACTGGCGGGGAGCTGTTTTTT
-	TRBV5-1	TRBJ2-1	-	CASSTTGYNEHFF	TGCGCCAGCAGCACTACAGGGTACAATGAGCATTTCTTC
-	TRBV11-2	TRBJ2-2	TRBD2	CTSSFLAGVSTGELLF	TGTACCAGCAGCTTCCTAGCGGGAGTGAGCACCGGGGAGTTGCTTTTT
-	TRBV10-2	TRBJ1-2	-	CASSKPGSNYGYTF	TGCGCCAGCAGTAAGCCAGGGAGTAACTATGGCTACACGTTC
many	TRBV5-1	TRBJ2-1	-	CASSLESASSYNEQFF	TGCGCCAGCAGCTTGGAATCTGCGAGCTCCTACAATGAGCAGTTCTTC
once	TRBV12-3/TRBV12-4	TRBJ1-2	-	CASSLVRGNYGYTF	TGTGCCAGCAGTTTAGTACGAGGTAACTATGGCTACACTTTC
-	TRBV11-3	TRBJ2-7	TRBD2	CAGSLSGREQEQHF	TGTGCCGGCAGCTTAAGCGGGCGGGAGCAGGAGCAGCACTTC
many	TRBV12-3/TRBV12-4	TRBJ1-1	TRBD1	CASSSQGGTEAFF	TGTGCCAGCAGCTCACAGGGGGGCACTGAAGCTTTCTTT
-	TRBV4-1	TRBJ2-2	-	CASSHGHRNTGGLFF	TGCGCCAGCAGCCATGGGCACAGGAACACCGGTGGGCTGTTTTTT
-	TRBV12-3/TRBV12-4	TRBJ2-7	TRBD1	CARSSSVDRGQYF	TGTGCCAGGAGTTCATCAGTGGACAGGGGGCAGTACTTC
-	TRBV11-2	TRBJ2-3	-	CASRPSASSTGTQYF	TGTGCCAGCAGGCCCTCTGCGAGTAGTACAGGTACGCAGTATTTT
once	TRBV20-1	TRBJ1-5	-	CSALLGQHDQPQHF	TGCAGTGCTCTCCTCGGACAACATGATCAGCCCCAGCATTTT
-	TRBV12-5	TRBJ2-1	-	CASGFDGVEQFF	TGCGCTAGTGGTTTTGATGGGGTAGAGCAGTTCTTC
-	TRBV12-3/TRBV12-4	TRBJ2-1	TRBD2	CAGSFLASGRDNEQFF	TGTGCCGGCAGTTTTTTGGCTAGTGGGAGGGACAATGAGCAGTTCTTC
-	TRBV27	TRBJ2-1	-	CASSPDVTSYNEQFF	TGTGCCAGCAGTCCCGACGTTACCTCCTACAATGAGCAGTTCTTC
many	TRBV28	TRBJ2-2	-	CASRPSGTGELFF	TGTGCCAGCAGACCCAGCGGGACCGGGGAGCTGTTTTTT
-	TRBV5-1	TRBJ2-7	TRBD2	CASSGLGAGGPYEHYF	TGCGCCAGCAGCGGTCTGGGAGCGGGAGGACCCTACGAGCACTACTTC
-	TRBV28	TRBJ2-7	TRBD2	CASRSQGSASGRRPFVQYF	TGTGCCAGCAGGTCTCAGGGGTCGGCTAGCGGGAGGCGCCCCTTCGTGCAGTACTTC
-	TRBV2	TRBJ2-2	-	CASRRDLSGGELFF	TGTGCCAGCCGCCGGGACTTGTCGGGCGGGGAGCTGTTTTTT
many	TRBV28	TRBJ1-6	TRBD1	CASSPMPGQGPYNSPLHF	TGTGCCAGCAGTCCAATGCCGGGACAGGGACCCTATAATTCACCCCTCCACTTT
-	TRBV29-1	TRBJ2-1	TRBD2	CSIEGTRGRAVSEQFF	TGCAGCATTGAGGGGACTAGAGGGAGGGCCGTTAGTGAGCAGTTCTTC
-	TRBV10-3	TRBJ2-1	TRBD2	CAISEVAGGRDGQFF	TGTGCCATCAGTGAAGTAGCGGGAGGAAGGGATGGGCAGTTCTTC
-	TRBV11-2	TRBJ2-1	-	CASSLPGAGNEQLF	TGTGCCAGCAGCTTACCAGGTGCAGGAAATGAGCAGCTCTTC